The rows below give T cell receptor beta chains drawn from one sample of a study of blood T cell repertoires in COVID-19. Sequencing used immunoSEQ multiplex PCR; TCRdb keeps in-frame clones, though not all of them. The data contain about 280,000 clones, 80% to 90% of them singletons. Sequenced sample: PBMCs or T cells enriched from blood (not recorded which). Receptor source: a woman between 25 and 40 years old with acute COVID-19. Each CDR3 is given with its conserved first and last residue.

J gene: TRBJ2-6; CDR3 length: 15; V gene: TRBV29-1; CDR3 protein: CSVGPGRSGANVLTF
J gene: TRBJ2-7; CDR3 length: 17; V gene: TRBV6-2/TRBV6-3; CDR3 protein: CASSSGQGLYSSYEQYF
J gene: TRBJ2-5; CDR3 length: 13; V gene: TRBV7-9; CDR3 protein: CASSFRYSETQYF
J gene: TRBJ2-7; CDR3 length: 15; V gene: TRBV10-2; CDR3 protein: CASILERGKDYEQYF
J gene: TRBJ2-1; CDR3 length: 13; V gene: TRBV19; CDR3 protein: CASSIGGFNEQFF
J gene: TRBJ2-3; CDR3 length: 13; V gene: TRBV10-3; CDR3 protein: CAISRTSGDTQYF
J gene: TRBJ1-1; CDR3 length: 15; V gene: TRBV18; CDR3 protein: CASSPSTDRNTEAFF
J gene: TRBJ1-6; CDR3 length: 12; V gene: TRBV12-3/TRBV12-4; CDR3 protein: CASSLDLWTLHF
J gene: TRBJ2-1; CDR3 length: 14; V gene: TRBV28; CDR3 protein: CASILSGGYDEQFF
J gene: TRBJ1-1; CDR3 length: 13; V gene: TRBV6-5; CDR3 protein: CASSTQEDTEAFF
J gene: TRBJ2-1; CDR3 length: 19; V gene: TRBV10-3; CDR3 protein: CAISQVGRLAGGKYNEQFF
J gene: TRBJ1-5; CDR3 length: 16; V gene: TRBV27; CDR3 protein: CASSSKDSRGNQPQHF
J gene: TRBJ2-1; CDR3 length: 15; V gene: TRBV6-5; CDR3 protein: CASSSSGLIYNEQFF
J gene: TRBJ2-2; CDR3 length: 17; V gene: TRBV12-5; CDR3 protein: CSSQLSAGRPRGGELFF
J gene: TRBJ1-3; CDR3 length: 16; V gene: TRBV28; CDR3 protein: CASSFQRVLSGNTIYF
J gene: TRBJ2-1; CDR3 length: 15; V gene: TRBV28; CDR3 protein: CASSFPGGRGNEQFF
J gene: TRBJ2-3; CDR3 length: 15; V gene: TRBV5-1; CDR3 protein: CASSLEAGRTDTQYF
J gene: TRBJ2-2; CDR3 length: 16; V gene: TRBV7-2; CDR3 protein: CASSPSPGENTGELFF
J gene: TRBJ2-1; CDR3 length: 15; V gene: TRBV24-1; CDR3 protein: CATSDFLAAYNEQFF
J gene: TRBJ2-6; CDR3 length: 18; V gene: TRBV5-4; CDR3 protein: CASSLLLAGGPGANVLTF
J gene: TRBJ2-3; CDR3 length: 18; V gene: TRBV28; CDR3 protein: CASSFFFRAGVVTDTQYF
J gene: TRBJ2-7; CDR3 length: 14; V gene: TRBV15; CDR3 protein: CATSREGQVYEQYF
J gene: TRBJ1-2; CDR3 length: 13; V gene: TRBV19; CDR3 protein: CAAETGANYGYTF
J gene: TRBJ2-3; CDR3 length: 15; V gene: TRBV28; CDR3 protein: CASSLIASSTDTQYF
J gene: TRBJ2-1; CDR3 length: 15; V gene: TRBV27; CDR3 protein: CASSFMAGGPHEQFF
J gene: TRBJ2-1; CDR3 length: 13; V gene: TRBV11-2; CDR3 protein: CASSLDSVGEQFF
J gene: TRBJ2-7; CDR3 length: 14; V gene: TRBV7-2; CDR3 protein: CASGVASGSYEQYF